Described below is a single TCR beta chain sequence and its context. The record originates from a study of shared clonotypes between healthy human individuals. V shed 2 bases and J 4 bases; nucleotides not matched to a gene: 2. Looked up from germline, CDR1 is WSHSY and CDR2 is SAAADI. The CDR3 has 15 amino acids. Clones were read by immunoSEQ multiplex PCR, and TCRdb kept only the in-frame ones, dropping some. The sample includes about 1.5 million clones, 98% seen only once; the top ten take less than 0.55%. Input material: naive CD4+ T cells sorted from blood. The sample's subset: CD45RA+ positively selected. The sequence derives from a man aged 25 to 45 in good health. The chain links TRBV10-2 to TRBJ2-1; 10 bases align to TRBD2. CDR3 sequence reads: CASSETAGGYNEQFF. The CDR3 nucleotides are TGCGCCAGCAGTGAGACAGCGGGAGGGTACAATGAGCAGTTCTTC.